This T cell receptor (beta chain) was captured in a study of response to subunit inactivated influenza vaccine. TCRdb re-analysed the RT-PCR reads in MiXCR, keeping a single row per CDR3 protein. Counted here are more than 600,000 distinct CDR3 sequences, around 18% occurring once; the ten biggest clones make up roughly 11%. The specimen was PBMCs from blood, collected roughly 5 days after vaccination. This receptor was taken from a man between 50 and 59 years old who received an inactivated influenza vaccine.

The CDR3 spells CASSLDRAMNTEAFF. The CDR3 DNA sequence: TGCGCCAGCAGCTTGGACAGAGCTATGAACACTGAAGCTTTCTTT. This chain uses TRBV5-1 with TRBJ1-1; unclear D gene. Trimming shortened V by 0 bases and J by 0 bases, and 9 bases separated the two germline ends. Germline CDR1 and CDR2: SGHRS and YFSETQ. This CDR3 contains 15 residues.